Listed here are 10 T cell receptor beta chains from one sample, sequenced in a study of blood T cell repertoires in COVID-19 (dated by TCRdb to the early 2020s). Library method: the immunoSEQ multiplex PCR assay. Imported from immuneACCESS, the table was reduced by TCRdb to in-frame sequences with V and J called. These copies leave out some clones; in studies compared against another copy, an unresolved V gene accounts for under half, and the cause of the remainder is not known. The sample contains around 100,000 clones, 85% of them found a single time. The ten largest clones add up to about an eighth of the sample. The sequenced material came from peripheral blood. The source is a human donor in a cohort sampled during active COVID-19.

The chain joins TRBV28 to TRBJ1-2, with TRBD1 matching 9 bases. This CDR3 comprises 14 residues. Trimming took 6 bases from V and 7 from J; bases not matched to a gene: 9. Germline CDR1 is MDHEN and CDR2 is SYDVKM. The chain's CDR3 is CASRGTGRIGGYTF. The CDR3 nucleotides read TGTGCCAGCAGGGGGACAGGGCGAATCGGTGGCTACACCTTC.

J is TRBJ1-3 and V is TRBV5-1; a possible D gene is TRBD1 (6 bases). Germline V CDR1 and CDR2: SGHRS, YFSETQ. The CDR3 is 15 residues long. Trimming removed 3 bases from V and 3 bases from J, with 13 bases in between. The CDR3 loop reads CASSWQGQSGNTIYF. The CDR3 coding sequence is TGCGCCAGCAGCTGGCAGGGGCAGAGTGGAAACACCATATATTTT.

This clone was recorded once. The chain combines TRBV9 with TRBJ2-1; 7 nucleotides match TRBD1. CDR1 and CDR2 from the germline V gene are SGDLS and YYNGEE. The CDR3 is 14 residues long. J lost 8 bases, V lost 0 bases, and 5 bases had no gene match. The CDR3, as DNA: TGTGCCAGCAGCGTAGCTGGGACAGTCTATGAGCAGTTCTTC. This gives the protein CASSVAGTVYEQFF.

The V and J genes are TRBV19 and TRBJ2-3, with D possibly matching TRBD2 (7 bases). The V gene's germline CDR1 is LNHDA and CDR2 SQIVND (reference sequence). The CDR3 totals 18 residues. V dropped 1 base and J dropped 2 bases, with 19 bases sitting between them. DNA for the CDR3: TGTGCCAGTAGTATAGCTCAGGGAGGGGGTCGATCCACAGATACGCAGTATTTT. Protein product: CASSIAQGGGRSTDTQYF.

This chain joins TRBV4-3 and TRBJ2-1, with D possibly TRBD2 on 6 matching bases. Deletions cut 3 bases from V and 2 bases from J, with 17 bases between. The length of the CDR3 is 17 residues. Germline CDR1 is LGHNA and CDR2 is YSLEER. For the CDR3, the DNA is TGCGCCAGCAGCCACCCTAGGGCGGGGCGCCCCTACAATGAGCAGTTCTTC. Protein product: CASSHPRAGRPYNEQFF.

The chain employs TRBV28 and TRBJ2-7; the D is unclear. The CDR3 totals 13 residues. V was clipped by 7 bases and J by 6 bases, with 16 bases between them. Germline V gene lookup returns CDR1 MDHEN and CDR2 SYDVKM. The CDR3: CASNFARRSEQYF. The CDR3 DNA is TGTGCCAGCAACTTTGCCCGAAGATCCGAGCAGTACTTC.

This rearrangement joins TRBV7-8 to TRBJ2-7, with no clear D. The CDR3 runs 14 residues. CDR1 SGHVS and CDR2 FQNEAQ come from the germline V gene. Trimming pared 1 base from V and 0 bases from J, leaving 7 bases between. CDR3 residues: CASSLDSSSYEQYF. The CDR3 nucleotides are TGTGCCAGCAGCTTAGATAGCAGCTCCTACGAGCAGTACTTC.

CDR3 loop: CASSVRLAGDTYNEQFF. The CDR3 nucleotides read TGTGCCAGCAGTGTCCGACTAGCGGGGGATACCTACAATGAGCAGTTCTTC. The chain is built from TRBV6-1 and TRBJ2-1; 12 bases map to TRBD2. Germline CDR1 reads MNHNS; CDR2 reads SASEGT. The CDR3 sequence is 17 residues long. Trimming at V came to 4 bases and at J to 2 bases, leaving 6 bases not matched to a gene.

This clone appeared once. The chain recombines TRBV11-2 with TRBJ2-3, with 14 nucleotides matching TRBD2. Germline V gene data show CDR1 as SGHAT and CDR2 as FQNNGV. The CDR3 has 16 residues. V shed 5 bases, J shed 4 bases, and the junction held 5 bases outside the gene matches. The DNA for the CDR3 is TGTGCCAGCAGCAGGGGACTAGCGGGGGTTGCAGATACGCAGTATTTT. Translating it yields CASSRGLAGVADTQYF. The entire variable domain, with the rest obtained from reference TRBV11-2 and TRBJ2-3, is as follows: EAGVAQSPRYKIIEKRQSVAFWCNPISGHATLYWYQQILGQGPKLLIQFQNNGVVDDSQLPKDRFSAERLKGVDSTLKIQPAKLEDSAVYLCASSRGLAGVADTQYFGPGTRLTVL.

V and J are TRBV5-1 and TRBJ2-2; D is perhaps TRBD1 (5 bases). Trimming cost V 3 bases and J 2 bases, with 14 bases left between them. This CDR3 is 16 amino acids long. Germline V gene data show CDR1 as SGHRS and CDR2 as YFSETQ. Written as DNA, the CDR3 is TGCGCCAGCAGCTCGACAGTTGGATCTAACACCGGGGAGCTGTTTTTT. It specifies CASSSTVGSNTGELFF.